The 25 T cell receptor beta chains below were found in one sample sequenced in a study of T cell clonality in common variable immunodeficiency. The method was immunoSEQ multiplex PCR; TCRdb's version includes in-frame clones alone and lacks a portion of them. There are tens of thousands of clones in the sample, none observed a single time. Sequenced input: peripheral blood mononuclear cells. The source of these receptors is a person aged 18 to 75 in good health.

This clone was detected ten times or more. The CDR3 is cut off 3 residues early in the read; its end comes from the germline J gene. V usage is TRBV6-4 and J usage is TRBJ1-2; 8 bases agree with TRBD1. This CDR3 comprises 17 residues. Germline values: CDR1 MRHNA, CDR2 SNTAGT. Trimming took 2 bases from V and 4 from J; bases not matched to a gene: 12. The sequenced CDR3 bases are TGTGCCAGCAGTGACCCCGGGACAGGCCATTCTCGCTATGGC. Its translation is CASSDPGTGHSRYG. The CDR3 in full is CASSDPGTGHSRYGYTF.

This clone was counted many times. The sequenced fragment ends 3 residues before the CDR3 boundary, so the rest is inferred from the germline J gene. This chain uses TRBV19 with TRBJ1-1; 7 nucleotides line up with TRBD1. CDR1 and CDR2 from the germline V gene are LNHDA and SQIVND (reference sequence). With V trimmed by 5 bases and J by 0 bases, 6 bases remained unmatched. The CDR3 sequence is 15 residues long. CDR3 bases read: TGTGCCAGTAGTTACCGGGACAGCATGAACACTGAA. It encodes CASSYRDSMNTE. The CDR3 reads in full as CASSYRDSMNTEAFF. Combining the CDR3 with reference TRBV19 and TRBJ1-1 gives the whole variable domain DGGITQSPKYLFRKEGQNVTLSCEQNLNHDAMYWYRQDPGQGLRLIYYSQIVNDFQKGDIAEGYSVSREKKESFPLTVTSAQKNPTAFYLCASSYRDSMNTEAFFGQGTRLTVV.

This clone came up many times. The read falls 3 residues short of the CDR3 end, and the missing part is taken from the germline J gene. This chain connects TRBV18 to TRBJ2-3; 11 bases agree with TRBD2. CDR1 is KGHSH and CDR2 is LQKENI in the germline V gene. The ends lost 1 base at V and 2 bases at J; junction bases unmatched: 2. The CDR3 is 16 amino acids. The CDR3 loop reads CASSPRTSGLTDTQYF. CDR3 bases read: TGTGCCAGCTCACCACGGACTAGCGGGCTCACAGATACG.

This clone occurred a few times. The read ends 3 residues shy of where the CDR3 ends; the end is completed using the germline J gene. This chain joins TRBV11-2 and TRBJ1-5; D remains unclear. With 2 bases removed from V and 7 bases from J, the gap between germline ends came to 6 bases. This CDR3 comprises 12 residues. Germline V CDR1 and CDR2: SGHAT, FQNNGV. The CDR3 is CASSLLGQPQHF. CDR3 bases read: TGTGCCAGCAGCTTATTGGGCCAGCCC.

In its sample, this clone was seen many times. With the read ending 3 residues before the CDR3 end, the germline J gene is used to fill in that end. The rearrangement links TRBV7-9 to TRBJ2-3; TRBD2 matches 8 bases. V lost 2 bases and J lost 3; bases outside the gene matches: 4. CDR1 is SEHNR, CDR2 FQNEAQ, per germline (reference sequence). CDR3 size: 15 residues. The CDR3 sequence: CASSLPSGRTDTQYF. CDR3 bases read: TGTGCCAGCAGCTTACCCAGCGGGAGAACAGATACG.

This clone was counted many times. The CDR3 bases that were read are TGTGCCAGCAGTAGACCGGGGGGGCTTAACACTGAA. Translated, it gives CASSRPGGLNTE. The complete CDR3 reads CASSRPGGLNTEAFF. The V gene is TRBV7-2, the J gene TRBJ1-1, with D perhaps TRBD1 (6 bases). The read falls 3 residues short of the CDR3 end, and the missing part is taken from the germline J gene. Per germline, CDR1 SGHTA and CDR2 FQGNSA. Trimming cost V 6 bases and J 2 bases, with 16 bases left between them. The CDR3 contains 15 residues.

This clone was detected a few times. This clone may be a read error of a much larger clone one base away. Sequencing ends 3 residues short of the CDR3 end; the germline J gene provides the rest. This same CDR3 is encoded by further DNA sequences in the sample. The chain couples TRBV5-1 to TRBJ1-3; D remains ambiguous. Per the germline V gene, CDR1 is SGHRS and CDR2 is YFSETQ. CDR3 length: 13 residues. The covered CDR3 bases are TGCGCCAGCAGCTTAGGGCCTGGAAACACA. This sequence encodes CASSLGPGNT. The whole CDR3 sequence reads CASSLGPGNTIYF.

Concerning this clone itself: Possible read error: a much larger clone is one base away. The CDR3 end lies 3 residues beyond the end of the read and is filled in from the germline J gene. The same CDR3 can be traced to other DNA sequences in this sample. The chain employs TRBV19 and TRBJ1-2; 9 nucleotides match TRBD1. CDR1 and CDR2 (germline): LNHDA, SQIVND (reference sequence). There are 14 residues in the CDR3. The CDR3: CASSIDRGNYGYTF. The CDR3 DNA, read in part, is TGTGCCAGCAGTATAGACAGGGGGAACTATGGC. Filled out from reference TRBV19 and TRBJ1-2, the complete variable domain reads DGGITQSPKYLFRKEGQNVTLSCEQNLNHDAMYWYRQDPGQGLRLIYYSQIVNDFQKGDIAEGYSVSREKKESFPLTVTSAQKNPTAFYLCASSIDRGNYGYTFGSGTRLTVV.

A word on this clone: With the read ending 3 residues before the CDR3 end, the germline J gene is used to fill in that end. V gene TRBV6-4 combines with J gene TRBJ1-1, with 9 bases matching TRBD1. The CDR3 contains 15 residues. CDR1 and CDR2 (germline): MRHNA, SNTAGT. The junction had 6 bases not matched to a gene; V was cut back by 4 bases and J by 3 bases. This CDR3 is CASSARQGEYTEAFF. The sequenced CDR3 bases are TGTGCCAGCAGTGCCCGACAGGGGGAGTACACTGAA.

This clone was seen repeatedly, ten times or more. An end of the junction differs from the germline gene, which may be a read error. Coverage ceases 3 residues before the CDR3 finishes, and the germline J gene fills in the end. This chain links TRBV4-2 with TRBJ2-1; D remains unclear. This CDR3 is built from 13 residues. Germline CDR1 and CDR2: LGHNA and YNFKEQ. CDR3 DNA (partial): TGCGCCAGCAGCCAACCCCCAGGTGGTGAG. Its protein product is CASSQPPGGE. The whole CDR3 sequence is CASSQPPGGEQFF.

This clone was observed at least ten times. With the read ending 3 residues before the CDR3 end, the germline J gene is used to fill in that end. This chain joins TRBV6-2 or TRBV6-3 and TRBJ1-2; 8 bases match TRBD1. V trimming: 6 bases; J trimming: 5 bases; junction bases outside the gene matches: 5. The CDR3 sequence is 13 residues long. The germline gives CDR1 MNHEY, CDR2 SVGEGT. CDR3: CASSQDREYGYTF. CDR3 DNA, as far as it was read: TGTGCCAGCAGCCAGGACAGGGAGTATGGC.

This clone was counted at least ten times. The observed sequence ends 3 residues before the CDR3 terminus, with the missing tail filled in from the germline J gene. V is TRBV7-2 and J is TRBJ2-3; D is possibly TRBD2 (6 bases). The CDR3 contains 15 residues. Germline loops: CDR1 SGHTA, CDR2 FQGNSA. V shed 4 bases and J shed 1 base, with 12 bases lying between them. The sequenced part of the CDR3 DNA is TGTGCCAGCAGCTCCCCCTCGGGGGGCACAGATACG. Protein sequence: CASSSPSGGTDT. The full-length CDR3 reads as CASSSPSGGTDTQYF. Using reference TRBV7-2 and TRBJ2-3 for the parts outside the CDR3, the full variable domain is GAGVSQSPSNKVTEKGKDVELRCDPISGHTALYWYRQSLGQGLEFLIYFQGNSAPDKSGLPSDRFSAERTGGSVSTLTIQRTQQEDSAVYLCASSSPSGGTDTQYFGPGTRLTVL.

This clone was picked up many times. The CDR3 extends 3 residues past the end of the read, so its final part is completed from the germline J gene. The V and J genes are TRBV5-1 and TRBJ2-1, with unresolved D. Trimming removed 0 bases from V and 8 bases from J, with 12 bases in between. Germline CDR1 is SGHRS and CDR2 is YFSETQ. The CDR3 length is 14 residues. The CDR3 DNA, read in part, is TGCGCCAGCAGCTTGGTCACTCCTTTTTATGAG. As protein: CASSLVTPFYE. The whole CDR3 region reads CASSLVTPFYEQFF.

This clone has at least ten counts. The CDR3 end lies 3 residues beyond the end of the read and is filled in from the germline J gene. This chain uses TRBV19 with TRBJ1-3, with D perhaps matching TRBD1 (6 bases). CDR3 length: 14 residues. Germline V lookup: CDR1 LNHDA, CDR2 SQIVND (reference sequence). Trimming removed 7 bases from V and 5 bases from J, with 15 bases in between. The CDR3 reads CASIPTGQRNTIYF. The covered CDR3 bases are TGTGCCAGTATTCCTACAGGGCAGCGAAACACC.

This clone was observed a few times. The CDR3 sequence is CASSEGGGAPGEKLFF. The CDR3 DNA, read in part, is TGTGCCAGCAGTGAAGGAGGAGGAGCCCCCGGGGAAAAA. The chain joins TRBV25-1 to TRBJ1-4, with D unresolved. The read gets to within 3 residues of the CDR3 end, and the germline J gene fills in the rest. The CDR3 is 16 amino acids. Per the germline V gene, CDR1 is MGHDK and CDR2 is SYGVNS. The germline V and J ends were trimmed by 2 bases and 8 bases, with 18 bases remaining between them. The complete variable domain, with remaining parts taken from reference TRBV25-1 and TRBJ1-4, reads EADIYQTPRYLVIGTGKKITLECSQTMGHDKMYWYQQDPGMELHLIHYSYGVNSTEKGDLSSESTVSRIRTEHFPLTLESARPSHTSQYLCASSEGGGAPGEKLFFGSGTQLSVL.

This clone was recorded many times. Read sequence stops 3 residues before the CDR3 end, and the germline J gene provides the missing end. The chain links TRBV20-1 to TRBJ2-3; D unresolved. The V end lost 0 bases, the J end lost 5 bases, and 12 bases lay between the germline ends. The V gene's germline CDR1 is DFQATT and CDR2 SNEGSKA (reference sequence). This CDR3 region has 14 residues. The CDR3 loop reads CSARDLTSKDTQYF. CDR3 DNA (partial): TGCAGTGCTAGAGATCTAACTTCGAAAGATACG.

There are many counts of this clone. The missing CDR3 end, 3 residues past where the read stops, is filled in from the germline J gene. The chain joins TRBV29-1 to TRBJ2-2; a possible D gene is TRBD1 (5 bases). The V end lost 4 bases, the J end lost 6 bases, and 12 bases lay between the germline ends. Germline CDR1 SQVTM, CDR2 ANQGSEA. CDR3 length: 13 residues. The covered CDR3 bases are TGCAGCGTTGGCAGGGTGAATGCCGGGGAG. Amino acids: CSVGRVNAGE. The whole CDR3 sequence reads CSVGRVNAGELFF.

This clone occurred many times. The missing CDR3 end, 3 residues past where the read stops, is filled in from the germline J gene. This chain uses TRBV18 with TRBJ1-2; 10 bases map to TRBD1. Trimming took 6 bases from V and 6 from J; bases not matched to a gene: 13. CDR1 and CDR2 from the germline V gene are KGHSH and LQKENI. The CDR3 length is 16 residues. The covered CDR3 bases are TGTGCCAGCTCGAACAAACAGACAGGGGGCGCGGATGGC. It yields the protein CASSNKQTGGADG. The CDR3, in full, reads CASSNKQTGGADGYTF.

This clone was detected ten times or more. The sequence runs out 3 residues before the end of the CDR3; the remainder is reconstructed from the germline J gene. The chain couples TRBV19 to TRBJ2-7, with a possible D match to TRBD2 (7 bases). The CDR3 loop spans 14 amino acids. Germline V CDR1 and CDR2: LNHDA, SQIVND (reference sequence). V gave up 3 bases and J gave up 6 bases, with 15 bases separating them. CDR3 DNA, as far as it was read: TGTGCCAGTAGTATCCTTGGGGGGGCAGGCGAG. Protein sequence: CASSILGGAGE. The whole CDR3 region reads CASSILGGAGEQYF.

This clone was seen many times. Read coverage stops 3 residues before the CDR3 terminus; the germline J gene supplies the remainder. V usage is TRBV12-3 or TRBV12-4 and J usage is TRBJ1-2; TRBD1 might be the D (5 bases). This CDR3 region has 12 residues. The CDR3 here is CASSLGRGRYTF. The covered CDR3 bases are TGTGCCAGCAGTTTAGGACGGGGGAGG.

This clone was counted between two and nine times. The read terminates 3 residues before the CDR3 end, so the remaining end is supplied by the germline J gene. The chain uses TRBV6-1 and TRBJ1-2; tentatively, D is TRBD1 (6 bases). In germline, CDR1 is MNHNS, CDR2 SASEGT. This CDR3 is 14 amino acids long. The covered CDR3 bases are TGTGCCAGCAGTGTTTTCGGGGGGCGAAATGAC. This codes for CASSVFGGRND. The whole CDR3 sequence reads CASSVFGGRNDYTF.

As concerns this clone: With a much larger clone just one base away, this may be a read error. Coverage ceases 3 residues before the CDR3 finishes, and the germline J gene fills in the end. The sample carries other DNA sequences with the same CDR3. The chain recombines TRBV16 with TRBJ1-1, with a tentative D call TRBD1 (5 bases). The CDR3 runs 14 residues. With 4 bases removed from V and 2 bases from J, the gap between germline ends came to 11 bases. CDR1 and CDR2 from the germline V gene are KGHSY and FQNENV. Partial CDR3 DNA: TGTGCCAGCAGCCGGGCAGGGATAAACACTGAA. This sequence encodes CASSRAGINTE. The entire CDR3 sequence reads CASSRAGINTEAFF.

Worth noting for this clone: The CDR3 end is not reached by the read, which stops 3 residues before it; the germline J gene fills it in. The rearrangement links TRBV19 to TRBJ2-3, with a tentative D call TRBD1 (6 bases). From germline, CDR1 is LNHDA and CDR2 SQIVND (reference sequence). The CDR3 extends over 15 amino acids. Incomplete CDR3 DNA: TGTGCCAGTAGTATCTCGCTTGGGGGCAATCAGCCG. The encoded protein is CASSISLGGNQP. The entire CDR3 is CASSISLGGNQPQYF.

This clone appeared many times. From the germline J gene comes the end of the CDR3, since the read stops 3 residues before it. The J gene is TRBJ2-7, the V gene TRBV28; TRBD2 is a possible D gene (5 bases). V was shortened by 9 bases and J by 2 bases, with 14 bases between the two germline ends. CDR3 length: 13 amino acids. Germline V lookup: CDR1 MDHEN, CDR2 SYDVKM. This chain's CDR3 is CASRRSVTYEQYF. The sequenced part of the CDR3 DNA is TGTGCCAGTAGACGTAGCGTCACCTACGAG.

This clone was detected ten times or more. The read is 3 residues too short to cover the CDR3 end, so that end is filled in from the germline J gene. The rearrangement joins TRBV27 to TRBJ1-1, with TRBD1 as a possible D gene (5 bases). The V gene lost 0 bases and the J gene lost 2 bases, with 10 bases spanning the gap. The CDR3 is 15 residues long. Germline values: CDR1 MNHEY, CDR2 SMNVEV (reference sequence). This chain's CDR3 is CASSLSDMVNTEAFF. The DNA read from the CDR3 is TGTGCCAGCAGTTTATCGGACATGGTCAACACTGAA.